The rows below give T cell receptor beta chains drawn from one sample of a study of blood T cell repertoires in COVID-19. Assay used: immunoSEQ multiplex PCR; TCRdb lists only in-frame clones, some missing. The sample has about 90,000 clones; about 80% are singletons. Sequencing input: peripheral blood. These receptors came from a man between 70 and 80 years old with acute or convalescent COVID-19. CDR3s include the opening cysteine and the closing phenylalanine or tryptophan. Each record gives: V gene, clone size, D gene, J gene, CDR3 DNA, CDR3 protein. The D gene is left open where the match is weak. Expanded clones get a size class; other rows say once, few or many, or leave the size out.

V: TRBV28; size: NA; D: NA; J: TRBJ2-7; DNA: TGTGCCAGCAGTTTAAATCGCTACGAGCAGTACTTC; CDR3: CASSLNRYEQYF
V: TRBV6-1; size: NA; D: NA; J: TRBJ1-2; DNA: TGTGCCAGCAGTGAAGTCGTTAGCCAGGGGAAGCTTAACTATGGCTACACCTTC; CDR3: CASSEVVSQGKLNYGYTF
V: TRBV28; size: NA; D: TRBD1; J: TRBJ1-5; DNA: TGTGCCAGCAGTTCCCTTTTAGACAGGGGAGATTGGGAGCCCCAGCATTTT; CDR3: CASSSLLDRGDWEPQHF
V: TRBV15; size: once; D: TRBD1; J: TRBJ1-6; DNA: TGTGCCACCAGTCAGGACAGGGGAGTTTCACCCCTCCACTTT; CDR3: CATSQDRGVSPLHF
V: TRBV4-1; size: NA; D: NA; J: TRBJ2-7; DNA: TGCGCCAGCAGCCAAGGCAGGGCCTACGAGCAGTACTTC; CDR3: CASSQGRAYEQYF
V: TRBV6-5; size: few; D: TRBD1; J: TRBJ1-2; DNA: TGTGCCAGCAGTTCCAGGCAGGGGGCGGGTGGCTACACCTTC; CDR3: CASSSRQGAGGYTF
V: TRBV6-6; size: few; D: TRBD1; J: TRBJ1-1; DNA: TGTGCCAGCCACGATCGGGACAGGGGTGGGCGGACTGAAGCTTTCTTT; CDR3: CASHDRDRGGRTEAFF
V: TRBV5-1; size: few; D: NA; J: TRBJ2-2; DNA: TGCGCCAGCAGCTTGGCCGGCGGGGAGCTGTTTTTT; CDR3: CASSLAGGELFF
V: TRBV9; size: NA; D: TRBD2; J: TRBJ2-3; DNA: TGTGCCAGCAGCGTAGACGGACTAGCGGGGGGGCCAATGAGAACAGATACGCAGTATTTT; CDR3: CASSVDGLAGGPMRTDTQYF
V: TRBV28; size: NA; D: NA; J: TRBJ1-2; DNA: TGTGCCAGCAGTCAACCGAGACTGTATGGCTACACCTTC; CDR3: CASSQPRLYGYTF
V: TRBV19; size: NA; D: TRBD1; J: TRBJ1-4; DNA: TGTGCCAGTCAATCCGGACAGGCACCTAATGAAAAACTGTTTTTT; CDR3: CASQSGQAPNEKLFF
V: TRBV7-2; size: NA; D: NA; J: TRBJ1-1; DNA: TGTGCCAGCAGCCTACAGCTGAACACTGAAGCTTTCTTT; CDR3: CASSLQLNTEAFF
V: TRBV28; size: NA; D: NA; J: TRBJ1-1; DNA: TGTGCCAGCCCCCCGGGAGGGATGAACACTGAAGCTTTCTTT; CDR3: CASPPGGMNTEAFF
V: TRBV15; size: NA; D: TRBD1; J: TRBJ2-7; DNA: TGTGCCACCAGCTGGGGACAGGCCTACGAGCAGTACTTC; CDR3: CATSWGQAYEQYF
V: TRBV4-1; size: NA; D: NA; J: TRBJ2-3; DNA: TGCGCCAGCAGCCAAGATCGGACAGATACGCAGTATTTT; CDR3: CASSQDRTDTQYF
V: TRBV5-1; size: NA; D: TRBD1; J: TRBJ2-2; DNA: TGCGCCAGCAGCTTGAATGCCGGGACAGCGAACACCGGGGAGCTGTTTTTT; CDR3: CASSLNAGTANTGELFF
V: TRBV24-1; size: NA; D: TRBD1; J: TRBJ2-1; DNA: TGTGCCACCAGTGTCGGAACAGGGGCGACCTTAAGCTCCTACAATGAGCAGTTCTTC; CDR3: CATSVGTGATLSSYNEQFF
V: TRBV5-1; size: NA; D: NA; J: TRBJ1-1; DNA: TGCGCCAGCAGCTTGTCCGGGAGCCTAGGAAACACTGAAGCTTTCTTT; CDR3: CASSLSGSLGNTEAFF
V: TRBV28; size: few; D: NA; J: TRBJ1-1; DNA: TGTGCCAGCAGTTTAGGTGGCGGGAACACTGAAGCTTTCTTT; CDR3: CASSLGGGNTEAFF
V: TRBV19; size: NA; D: NA; J: TRBJ2-7; DNA: TGTGCCAGTAGTATAAGCCAGGGTTTAATCTACGAGCAGTACTTC; CDR3: CASSISQGLIYEQYF
V: TRBV5-5; size: NA; D: NA; J: TRBJ1-3; DNA: TGTGCCAGCAGCTTGGCCGAAGGCGGAGCCTCTGGAAACACCATATATTTT; CDR3: CASSLAEGGASGNTIYF
V: TRBV12-3/TRBV12-4; size: few; D: NA; J: TRBJ1-1; DNA: TGTGCCAGCAGTTTACAGGGGAACACTGAAGCTTTCTTT; CDR3: CASSLQGNTEAFF
V: TRBV19; size: NA; D: TRBD1; J: TRBJ1-5; DNA: TGTGCCAGTAGCGCCGGCCAGGGGGCGGTGAGCAATCAGCCCCAGCATTTT; CDR3: CASSAGQGAVSNQPQHF
V: TRBV5-6; size: NA; D: TRBD1; J: TRBJ2-1; DNA: TGTGCCAGCAGCTTCTACTCGACTTCCGGGACAGGGATCGATGAGCAGTTCTTC; CDR3: CASSFYSTSGTGIDEQFF
V: TRBV5-1; size: NA; D: TRBD2; J: TRBJ2-3; DNA: TGCGCCAGCAGCCTAGGACTAGCGGGGGAGTACACAGATACGCAGTATTTT; CDR3: CASSLGLAGEYTDTQYF
V: TRBV24-1; size: few; D: NA; J: TRBJ2-2; DNA: TGTGCCACCAGTGATTTGCCCATACCCGACGGTACAGGAAGGAACACCGGGGAGCTGTTTTTT; CDR3: CATSDLPIPDGTGRNTGELFF
V: TRBV3-1/TRBV3-2; size: NA; D: TRBD2; J: TRBJ2-3; DNA: TGTGCCAGCAGGCAAGCAAGGCTCGCGGGGGGCACAGATACGCAGTATTTT; CDR3: CASRQARLAGGTDTQYF
V: TRBV21-1; size: once; D: NA; J: TRBJ2-3; DNA: TGTGCCAGCAGGAGGGGACAGGGCACAGATACGCAGTATTTT; CDR3: CASRRGQGTDTQYF
V: TRBV20-1; size: NA; D: TRBD1; J: TRBJ1-1; DNA: TGCAGTGCTAACGGACAGGGTGAAGCTTTCTTT; CDR3: CSANGQGEAFF
V: TRBV7-3; size: once; D: NA; J: TRBJ1-1; DNA: TGTGCCAGCAGCCCTGCTGGCGACTCCAAGGAGGCTTTCTTT; CDR3: CASSPAGDSKEAFF
V: TRBV30; size: NA; D: NA; J: TRBJ1-2; DNA: TGTGCCTGGACGCCCGGGGGGAACTATGGCTACACCTTC; CDR3: CAWTPGGNYGYTF
V: TRBV6-1; size: NA; D: NA; J: TRBJ1-2; DNA: TGTGCCAGCAGTGAGGCCCCGGCCAGGGGCTATGGCTACACCTTC; CDR3: CASSEAPARGYGYTF
V: TRBV28; size: NA; D: NA; J: TRBJ2-7; DNA: TGTGCCAGCAGTTTACGGGGAGTAGTGCACGAGCAGTACTTC; CDR3: CASSLRGVVHEQYF
V: TRBV12-3/TRBV12-4; size: NA; D: NA; J: TRBJ2-5; DNA: TGTGCCAGCAGTATGGACAGAGGAGAGACCCAGTACTTC; CDR3: CASSMDRGETQYF
V: TRBV10-3; size: NA; D: NA; J: TRBJ1-4; DNA: TGTGCCATCAGCGGAGACGGGACTCGGGGGGAAAAACTGTTTTTT; CDR3: CAISGDGTRGEKLFF
V: TRBV7-2; size: NA; D: NA; J: TRBJ1-5; DNA: TGTGCCAGCAGCTTAGACGGGACTGCCAATCAGCCCCAGCATTTT; CDR3: CASSLDGTANQPQHF
V: TRBV19; size: once; D: TRBD1; J: TRBJ2-7; DNA: TGTGCCAGTTGTTTAGATCTCGGGACCGGGACAGCCTACGAGCAGTACTTC; CDR3: CASCLDLGTGTAYEQYF
V: TRBV19; size: NA; D: TRBD1; J: TRBJ2-1; DNA: TGTGCCAGTAGTCGCCGAGAGGGGGCGAATGAGCAGTTCTTC; CDR3: CASSRREGANEQFF
V: TRBV19; size: NA; D: TRBD1; J: TRBJ2-3; DNA: TGTGCCAGTAGTATTTCCGGGACAGCTAACACAGATACGCAGTATTTT; CDR3: CASSISGTANTDTQYF
V: TRBV12-3/TRBV12-4; size: once; D: NA; J: TRBJ1-2; DNA: TGTGCCAGCAGCCGAGCAAGCTCAGGCTACACCTTC; CDR3: CASSRASSGYTF
V: TRBV24-1; size: once; D: NA; J: TRBJ1-2; DNA: TGTGCCACCAGTGATCCCGGACGGGGCTATGGCTACACCTTC; CDR3: CATSDPGRGYGYTF
V: TRBV24-1; size: few; D: NA; J: TRBJ2-1; DNA: TGTGCCACCAGTGACCGGGGTCTCTCCTACAATGAGCAGTTCTTC; CDR3: CATSDRGLSYNEQFF
V: TRBV5-6; size: NA; D: NA; J: TRBJ2-5; DNA: TGTGCCAGCAGCTTGGAGTTACAGAGTGCCCAAGAGACCCAGTACTTC; CDR3: CASSLELQSAQETQYF
V: TRBV3-1/TRBV3-2; size: NA; D: TRBD2; J: TRBJ2-5; DNA: TGTGCCAGCAGCCACGGGGTCGGGGGGTCTCGGCAAGAGACCCAGTACTTC; CDR3: CASSHGVGGSRQETQYF
V: TRBV19; size: NA; D: NA; J: TRBJ2-4; DNA: TGTGCCAGTAATGATCGGCTAGCCAAAAGCATTCAGTACTTC; CDR3: CASNDRLAKSIQYF
V: TRBV5-4; size: many; D: TRBD1; J: TRBJ1-2; DNA: TGTGCCAGCAGCTCCGTGACAGGGCGGAATGGCTACACCTTC; CDR3: CASSSVTGRNGYTF
V: TRBV6-1; size: NA; D: NA; J: TRBJ2-7; DNA: TGTGCCAGCAGTGAATTGGGAGGCTTCTACGAGCAGTACTTC; CDR3: CASSELGGFYEQYF
V: TRBV28; size: NA; D: TRBD2; J: TRBJ2-2; DNA: TGTGCCAGCAGTTTCGTCCCCAGACTAGCGGGGATTCCGAACACCGGGGAGCTGTTTTTT; CDR3: CASSFVPRLAGIPNTGELFF
V: TRBV7-3; size: NA; D: NA; J: TRBJ2-2; DNA: TGTGCCAGCAGATCCGACCGGGACTCAGGGAACACCGGGGAGCTGTTTTTT; CDR3: CASRSDRDSGNTGELFF
V: TRBV2; size: NA; D: NA; J: TRBJ2-1; DNA: TGTGCCAGCAGTGACCTTAGGGGCATTTTGCCCCACAATGAGCAGTTCTTC; CDR3: CASSDLRGILPHNEQFF
V: TRBV30; size: NA; D: TRBD1; J: TRBJ2-4; DNA: TGTGCCTGGATCCCGGACAGGGTGAGAAACATTCAGTACTTC; CDR3: CAWIPDRVRNIQYF
V: TRBV7-9; size: NA; D: NA; J: TRBJ2-1; DNA: TGTGCCAGCAGCTTACAGGGACTCACCTACAATGAGCAGTTCTTC; CDR3: CASSLQGLTYNEQFF
V: TRBV27; size: NA; D: TRBD1; J: TRBJ1-2; DNA: TGTGCCAGCAGTTTCCACGACAGGGACTATGGCTACACCTTC; CDR3: CASSFHDRDYGYTF